The clone carrying this TCR beta chain was observed a handful of times. Its antigen is not known. The data originate from a study of vaccination and CD4 T cells after COVID-19. CD4+ T cells that had been cultured provided DNA sequenced with the Oncomine TCR Beta short-read assay. Using its own MiXCR run on the PCR reads, TCRdb lists one record per CDR3 protein. Here the sample spans some 20,000 distinct CDR3 sequences, 40% to 50% being singletons. Regarding treatment: approximately 10-day PBMC culture with coronavirus spike peptide pools or control peptides (ViraFEST assay). The CDR3 has 15 amino acids. Germline V CDR1 and CDR2: LNHDA, SQIVND (reference sequence). The junction had 5 bases not matched to a gene; V was cut back by 3 bases and J by 4 bases.

The receptor was isolated from a human donor who received a COVID-19 vaccine. Sequences were derived from CD4+ T cells from blood, cultured in vitro, sampled before SARS-CoV-2 vaccination. The chain recombines TRBV19 with TRBJ2-5, with TRBD1 matching over 10 bases. The CDR3 DNA is TGTGCCAGTAGTATCCGGGACAGGGGCAGAGAGACCCAGTACTTC. Its translation is CASSIRDRGRETQYF.